Sequencing of this T cell receptor beta chain was carried out in a study of cytomegalovirus exposure and HLA in healthy donors. To note about this clone: Its specificity is not known.

The CDR3 consists of 14 residues. Germline CDR1 reads SGHVS; CDR2 reads FQNEAQ. With 11 bases removed from V and 5 bases from J, the gap between germline ends came to 19 bases. Despite likely unrecorded immune exposures, the donors were nominally healthy at the time of sampling. The PCR was carried out with 60 Vbeta primers and 13 Jbeta primers. Data came from immunoSEQ multiplex PCR; TCRdb stores just in-frame clones and leaves some out. Found here are 81,000 or so clones, roughly 60% of them singletons; the top ten hold approximately 5%. Study-level results: Most CMV-associated TCR beta chains were later found to appear HLA-restricted. When analyzed later, the rates of TCR association showed variation by HLA locus, with DRB1 the most and HLA-C the fewest.

This chain uses TRBV7-8 with TRBJ2-1; a possible D gene is TRBD2 (5 bases). Sequenced input: PBMCs. The sequence came from a woman aged 25 to 39 in good health and CMV-seropositive. The CDR3: CALSTSYENNEQFF. In DNA form, the CDR3 reads TGTGCCTTATCAACTAGTTACGAGAACAATGAGCAGTTCTTC. Complete variable domain (other parts from reference TRBV7-8 and TRBJ2-1): GAGVSQSPRYKVAKRGQDVALRCDPISGHVSLFWYQQALGQGPEFLTYFQNEAQLDKSGLPSDRFFAERPEGSVSTLKIQRTQQEDSAVYLCALSTSYENNEQFFGPGTRLTVL.